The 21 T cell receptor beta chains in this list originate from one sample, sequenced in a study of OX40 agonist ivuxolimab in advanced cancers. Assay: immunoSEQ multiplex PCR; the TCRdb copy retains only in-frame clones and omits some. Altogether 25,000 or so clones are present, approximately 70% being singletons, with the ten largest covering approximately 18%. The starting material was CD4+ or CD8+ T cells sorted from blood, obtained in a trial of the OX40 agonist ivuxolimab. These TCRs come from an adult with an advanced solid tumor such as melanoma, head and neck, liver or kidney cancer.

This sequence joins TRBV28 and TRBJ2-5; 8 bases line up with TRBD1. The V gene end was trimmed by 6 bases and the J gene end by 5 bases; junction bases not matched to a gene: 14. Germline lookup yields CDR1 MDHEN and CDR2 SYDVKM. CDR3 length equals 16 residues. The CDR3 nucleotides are TGTGCCAGCAGCCCAAACACGGGACAGGTGGGGGAGACCCAGTACTTC. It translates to CASSPNTGQVGETQYF.

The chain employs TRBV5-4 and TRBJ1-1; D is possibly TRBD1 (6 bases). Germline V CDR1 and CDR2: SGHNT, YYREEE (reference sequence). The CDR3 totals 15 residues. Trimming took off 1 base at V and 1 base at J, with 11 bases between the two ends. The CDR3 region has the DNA TGTGCCAGCAGCTTGATCGGGGGCGAGAACACTGAAGCTTTCTTT. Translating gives CASSLIGGENTEAFF.

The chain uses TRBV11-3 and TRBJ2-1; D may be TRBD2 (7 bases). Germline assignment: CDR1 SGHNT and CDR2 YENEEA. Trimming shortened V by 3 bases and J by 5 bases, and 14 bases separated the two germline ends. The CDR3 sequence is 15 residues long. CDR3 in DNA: TGTGCCAGCAGCTTCGGGGGGCGGGGTCACAATGAGCAGTTCTTC. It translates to CASSFGGRGHNEQFF. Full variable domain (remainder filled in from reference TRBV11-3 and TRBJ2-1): EAGVVQSPRYKIIEKKQPVAFWCNPISGHNTLYWYLQNLGQGPELLIRYENEEAVDDSQLPKDRFSAERLKGVDSTLKIQPAELGDSAVYLCASSFGGRGHNEQFFGPGTRLTVL.

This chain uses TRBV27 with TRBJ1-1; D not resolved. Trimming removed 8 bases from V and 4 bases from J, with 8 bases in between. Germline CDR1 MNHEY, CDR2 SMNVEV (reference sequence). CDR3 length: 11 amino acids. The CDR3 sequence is CASFIATEAFF. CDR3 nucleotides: TGTGCCAGCTTTATTGCCACTGAAGCTTTCTTT.

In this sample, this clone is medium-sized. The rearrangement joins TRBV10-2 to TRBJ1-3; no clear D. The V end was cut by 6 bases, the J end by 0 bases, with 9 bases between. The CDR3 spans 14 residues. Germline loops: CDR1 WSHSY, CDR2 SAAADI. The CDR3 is CASRAPGSGNTIYF. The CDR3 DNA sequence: TGCGCCAGCAGGGCCCCCGGCTCTGGAAACACCATATATTTT.

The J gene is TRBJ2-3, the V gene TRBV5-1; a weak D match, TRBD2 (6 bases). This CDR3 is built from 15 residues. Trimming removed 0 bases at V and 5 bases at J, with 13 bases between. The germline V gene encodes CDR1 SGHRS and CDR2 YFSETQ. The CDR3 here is CASSLDSIGGDTQYF. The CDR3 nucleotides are TGCGCCAGCAGCTTGGACAGCATCGGGGGAGATACGCAGTATTTT.

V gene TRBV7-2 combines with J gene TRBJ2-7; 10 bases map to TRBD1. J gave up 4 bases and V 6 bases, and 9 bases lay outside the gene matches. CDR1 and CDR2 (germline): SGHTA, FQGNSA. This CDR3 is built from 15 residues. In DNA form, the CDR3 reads TGTGCCAGCAGTCCACGGCGACAGGGGGCTTACGAGCAGTACTTC. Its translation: CASSPRRQGAYEQYF.

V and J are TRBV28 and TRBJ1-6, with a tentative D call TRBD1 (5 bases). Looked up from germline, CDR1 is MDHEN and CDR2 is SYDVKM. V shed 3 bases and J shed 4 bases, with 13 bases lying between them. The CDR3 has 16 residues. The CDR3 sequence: CASSLTATLYNSPLHF. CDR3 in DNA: TGTGCCAGCAGTTTGACAGCTACTCTTTATAATTCACCCCTCCACTTT.

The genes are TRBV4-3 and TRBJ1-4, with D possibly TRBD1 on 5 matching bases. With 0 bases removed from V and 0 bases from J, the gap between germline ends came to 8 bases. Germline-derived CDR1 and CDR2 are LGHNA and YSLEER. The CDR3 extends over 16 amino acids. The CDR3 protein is CASSQDRGTTNEKLFF. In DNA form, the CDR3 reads TGCGCCAGCAGCCAAGATAGGGGAACAACTAATGAAAAACTGTTTTTT.

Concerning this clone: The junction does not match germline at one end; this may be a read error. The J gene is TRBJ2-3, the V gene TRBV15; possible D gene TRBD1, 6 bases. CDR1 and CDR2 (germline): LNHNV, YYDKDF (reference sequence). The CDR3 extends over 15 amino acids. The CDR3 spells CATSREHPGADTQYF. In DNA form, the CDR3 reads TGTGCCACCAGCCGAGAGCACCCAGGGGCGGATACGCAGTATTTT.

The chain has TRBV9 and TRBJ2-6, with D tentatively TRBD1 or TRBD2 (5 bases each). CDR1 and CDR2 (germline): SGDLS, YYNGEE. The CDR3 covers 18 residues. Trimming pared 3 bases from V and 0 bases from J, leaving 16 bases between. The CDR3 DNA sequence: TGTGCCAGCAGCGAGGCCGGGACGGTTTACTCTGGGGCCAACGTCCTGACTTTC. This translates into CASSEAGTVYSGANVLTF.

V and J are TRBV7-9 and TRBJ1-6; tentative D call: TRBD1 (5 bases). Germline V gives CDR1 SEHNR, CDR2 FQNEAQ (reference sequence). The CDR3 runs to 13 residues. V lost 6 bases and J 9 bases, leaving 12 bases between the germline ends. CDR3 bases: TGTGCCAGCAGTGACGCAGGGATTTCACCCCTCCACTTT. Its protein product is CASSDAGISPLHF.

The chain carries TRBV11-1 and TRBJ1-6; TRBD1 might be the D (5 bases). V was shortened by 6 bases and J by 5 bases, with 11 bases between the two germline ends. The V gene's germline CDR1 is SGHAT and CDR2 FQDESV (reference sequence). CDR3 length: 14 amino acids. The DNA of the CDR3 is TGTGCCAGCAGTTCGTGGGGCAATAATTCACCCCTCCACTTT. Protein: CASSSWGNNSPLHF.

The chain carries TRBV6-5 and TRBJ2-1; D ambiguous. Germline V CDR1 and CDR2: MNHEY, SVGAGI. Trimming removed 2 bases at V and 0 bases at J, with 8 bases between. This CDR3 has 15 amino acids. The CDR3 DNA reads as TGTGCCAGCAGTTACGGGGATACCTCCTACAATGAGCAGTTCTTC. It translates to CASSYGDTSYNEQFF.

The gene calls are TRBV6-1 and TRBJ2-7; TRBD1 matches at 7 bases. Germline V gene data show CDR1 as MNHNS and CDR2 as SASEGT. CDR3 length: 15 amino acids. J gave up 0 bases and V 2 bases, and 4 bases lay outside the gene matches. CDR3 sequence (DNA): TGTGCCAGCAGTGAAATAGGACAGGCCTCCTACGAGCAGTACTTC. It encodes CASSEIGQASYEQYF.

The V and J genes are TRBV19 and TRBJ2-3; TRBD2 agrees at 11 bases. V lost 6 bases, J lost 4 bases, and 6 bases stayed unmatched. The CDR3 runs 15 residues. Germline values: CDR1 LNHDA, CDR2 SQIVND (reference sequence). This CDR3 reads CASSLLAGVPDTQYF. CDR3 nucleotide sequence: TGTGCCAGTAGCCTACTAGCGGGGGTGCCAGATACGCAGTATTTT.

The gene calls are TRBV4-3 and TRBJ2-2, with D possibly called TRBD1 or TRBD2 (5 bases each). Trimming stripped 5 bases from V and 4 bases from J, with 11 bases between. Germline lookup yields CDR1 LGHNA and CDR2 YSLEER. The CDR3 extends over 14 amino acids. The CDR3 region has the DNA TGCGCCAGCAGCTGGGGCGAGGGCACCGGGGAGCTGTTTTTT. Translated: CASSWGEGTGELFF.

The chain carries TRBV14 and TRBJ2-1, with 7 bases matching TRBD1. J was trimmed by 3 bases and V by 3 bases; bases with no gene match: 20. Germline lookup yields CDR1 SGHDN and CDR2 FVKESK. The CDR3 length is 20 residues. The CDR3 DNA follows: TGTGCCAGCAGCCACTCCTTAGAGGCCCAAGGGGGCCCTGGCTACAATGAGCAGTTCTTC. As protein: CASSHSLEAQGGPGYNEQFF.

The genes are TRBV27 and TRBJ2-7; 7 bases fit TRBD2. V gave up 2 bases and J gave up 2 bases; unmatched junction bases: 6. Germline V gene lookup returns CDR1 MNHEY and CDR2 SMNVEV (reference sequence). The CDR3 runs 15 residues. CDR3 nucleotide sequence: TGTGCCAGCAGTTTACGCTGCGGGGGAACCTACGAGCAGTACTTC. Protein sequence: CASSLRCGGTYEQYF.

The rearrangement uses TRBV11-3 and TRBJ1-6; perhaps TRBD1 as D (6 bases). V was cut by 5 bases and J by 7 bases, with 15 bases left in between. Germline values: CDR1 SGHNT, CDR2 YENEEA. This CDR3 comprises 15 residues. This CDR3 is CASSVWDNPNSPLHF. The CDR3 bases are TGTGCCAGCAGCGTATGGGACAACCCAAATTCACCCCTCCACTTT.

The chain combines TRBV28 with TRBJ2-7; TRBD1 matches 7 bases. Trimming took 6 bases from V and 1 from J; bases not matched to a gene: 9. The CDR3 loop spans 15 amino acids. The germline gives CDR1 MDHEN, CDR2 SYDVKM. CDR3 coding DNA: TGTGCCAGCAGCTGGACAGGTGGTGGATCCTACGAGCAGTACTTC. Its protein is CASSWTGGGSYEQYF.